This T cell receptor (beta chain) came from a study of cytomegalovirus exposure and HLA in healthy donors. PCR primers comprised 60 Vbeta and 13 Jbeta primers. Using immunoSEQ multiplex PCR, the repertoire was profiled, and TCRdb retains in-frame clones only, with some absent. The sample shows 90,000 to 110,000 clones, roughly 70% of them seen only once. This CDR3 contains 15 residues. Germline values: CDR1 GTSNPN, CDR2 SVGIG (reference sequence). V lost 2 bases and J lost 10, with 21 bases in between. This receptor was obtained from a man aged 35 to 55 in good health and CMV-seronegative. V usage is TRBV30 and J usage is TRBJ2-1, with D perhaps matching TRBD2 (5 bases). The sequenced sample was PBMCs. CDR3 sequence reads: CAWSSAERRGGEQFF. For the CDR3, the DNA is TGTGCCTGGAGTTCGGCGGAGCGGAGAGGTGGAGAGCAGTTCTTC.